Below, 2 T cell receptor beta chains from the same sample are listed, as sequenced in a study of T cell repertoires in cytomegalovirus infection. TCRdb reanalysed the reads using MiXCR and keeps one entry per CDR3 protein. Seen here are around 130,000 distinct CDR3 sequences, roughly 25% observed once, and the top ten hold 30% to 40%. These receptors' targets are unknown. The sample consisted of PBMCs, sequenced either directly or after in vitro stimulation (not recorded which). The receptors come from a human donor in good health (CMV status not recorded). Some clones in this sample may be carry-over from other donors' samples.

This clonotype has only a few counts. The CDR3 is CASSIHGDPTVYEQYF. The CDR3 DNA reads as TGTGCCAGTAGTATACACGGGGATCCAACCGTCTACGAGCAGTACTTC. The chain links TRBV19 to TRBJ2-7; weak D call: TRBD2 (5 bases). This CDR3 has 16 residues. Trimming took 2 bases from V and 3 from J, leaving 17 bases between them. The germline V gene encodes CDR1 LNHDA and CDR2 SQIVND (reference sequence). Together with reference TRBV19 and TRBJ2-7, the CDR3 gives the full variable domain: DGGITQSPKYLFRKEGQNVTLSCEQNLNHDAMYWYRQDPGQGLRLIYYSQIVNDFQKGDIAEGYSVSREKKESFPLTVTSAQKNPTAFYLCASSIHGDPTVYEQYFGPGTRLTVT.

This clonotype showed up many times. This chain joins TRBV7-2 and TRBJ2-3, with TRBD2 matching 11 bases. CDR1 is SGHTA, CDR2 FQGNSA, per germline. J was trimmed by 4 bases and V by 5 bases; bases with no gene match: 8. The CDR3 is 16 residues long. CDR3 sequence: CASSPDSGRVADTQYF. DNA for the CDR3: TGTGCCAGCAGCCCGGATAGCGGGAGGGTTGCAGATACGCAGTATTTT.